The 5 T cell receptor beta chains in this list originate from one sample, sequenced in a study of tumor and adjacent non-tumor tissue in lung cancer. The template was RNA from unsorted bulk tissue. Distant lung tissue was collected more than 3 cm away from the tumor edge. TCRbeta libraries were built with three rounds of nested PCR, modified from ARM-PCR. Each CDR3 protein is one row after TCRdb ran MiXCR on the multiplex PCR reads. Of about 100,000 distinct CDR3 sequences listed, roughly two thirds are singletons. Sample: distant non-tumor lung tissue. The receptors stem from a man younger than 45 with non-small cell lung cancer.

In the case of this clonotype: This may be a read error, as it is one base from a much larger clone. The chain employs TRBV12-3 or TRBV12-4 and TRBJ1-5; 8 nucleotides match TRBD1. Trimming removed 1 base from V and 7 bases from J; junction bases left unmatched: 9. The CDR3 runs 16 residues. The CDR3 sequence is CASSLGGQVAPQPQHF. The CDR3 coding sequence is TGTGCCAGCAGTTTAGGGGGACAGGTGGCACCGCAGCCCCAGCATTTT.

As regards this clonotype: The junction differs from germline at one of its ends, possibly a read error. The chain joins TRBV11-1 to TRBJ2-3, with TRBD2 identical over 10 bases. The CDR3 spans 14 residues. Germline CDR1 reads SGHAT; CDR2 reads FQDESV (reference sequence). The CDR3 is CTSSFLAGEDMQYF. In DNA form, the CDR3 reads TGTACCAGCAGCTTCCTAGCGGGGGAAGATATGCAGTATTTT.

On this clonotype itself: One end of the junction is discordant with germline, which a read error may explain. The chain carries TRBV11-2 and TRBJ2-1; 14 nucleotides match TRBD2. Germline V gene sequence: CDR1 SGHAT, CDR2 FQNNGV. The CDR3 covers 16 residues. The CDR3 DNA sequence: TGTCCCAGCAGCAACACAGGGACTAGCGGGAGAGATGAGCTGTTCTTC. Its translation is CPSSNTGTSGRDELFF.

A note on this clonotype: The CDR3 ends on some other residue instead of the conserved phenylalanine or tryptophan, so this is likely a read error. CDR3 bases: TGCAGTGCTAGGGGACACGGAACGAGCTCCTACAATGAGCAGTTCTTG. This gives the protein CSARGHGTSSYNEQFL. This chain uses TRBV20-1 with TRBJ2-1, with D perhaps TRBD1 (6 bases). Trimming took off 3 bases at V and 0 bases at J, with 15 bases between the two ends. The germline V gene encodes CDR1 DFQATT and CDR2 SNEGSKA (reference sequence). The CDR3 is 16 residues long.

Relative to its sample, this clonotype is medium-sized. This chain connects TRBV29-1 to TRBJ2-3; D is perhaps TRBD1 (5 bases). Germline V gene sequence: CDR1 SQVTM, CDR2 ANQGSEA. The CDR3 covers 14 residues. Trimming took 8 bases from V and 4 from J, leaving 19 bases between them. CDR3 in amino acids: CSPVLQGGPDTQYF. CDR3 in DNA: TGCAGCCCCGTCCTGCAGGGTGGTCCAGATACGCAGTATTTT.